The present entry profiles one T cell receptor (beta chain) with its context. What it binds is unknown. The entry originates in a study of cytomegalovirus exposure and HLA in healthy donors. Germline assignment: CDR1 MNHEY and CDR2 SVGAGI. The CDR3 is 13 residues long. V shed 5 bases and J 11 bases; nucleotides not matched to a gene: 10. The PCR contained 60 Vbeta and 13 Jbeta primers. Generated by immunoSEQ multiplex PCR, the TCRdb table keeps only in-frame clones and is missing some. Of around 150,000 clones in the sample, 77% were seen once. Study-level points and caveats: Later on, a genetic analysis was performed. It linked a missense variant in DCLRE1C with V- and J-gene trimming of TCR beta.

The sequence was obtained from a woman aged 40 to 55 in good health and CMV-seropositive. The chain has TRBV6-5 and TRBJ2-7; 9 bases are a match to TRBD1. The sequencing sample was made of PBMCs. CDR3 protein: CASSPITRTGEYF. In DNA form, the CDR3 reads TGTGCCAGCAGTCCTATAACTCGGACAGGGGAGTACTTC.